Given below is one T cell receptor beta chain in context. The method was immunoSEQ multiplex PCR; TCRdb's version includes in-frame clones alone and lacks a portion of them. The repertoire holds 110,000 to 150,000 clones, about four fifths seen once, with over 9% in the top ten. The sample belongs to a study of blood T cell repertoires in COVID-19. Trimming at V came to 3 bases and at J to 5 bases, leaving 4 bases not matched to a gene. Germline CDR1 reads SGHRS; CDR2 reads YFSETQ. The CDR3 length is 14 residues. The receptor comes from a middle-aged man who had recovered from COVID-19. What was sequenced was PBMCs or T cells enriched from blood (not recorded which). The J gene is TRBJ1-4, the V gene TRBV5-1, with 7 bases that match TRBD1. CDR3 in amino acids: CASSSGQYNEKLFF. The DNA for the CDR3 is TGCGCCAGCAGCTCGGGACAGTACAATGAAAAACTGTTTTTT.